These T cell receptor beta chains were read from a single sample in a study of long-term antiretroviral therapy in people with HIV. TCRdb's table, derived via immunoSEQ multiplex PCR, lists solely in-frame clones and lacks some. The sample includes 24,000 or so clones, more than 70% of them seen just once. The sample here was unsorted PBMCs, taken 3 years after starting antiretroviral therapy. The receptors shown here come from a man aged 18 to 35 with HIV. CDR3s include the opening cysteine and the closing phenylalanine or tryptophan. Each record gives: J gene, D gene, clone size, V gene, CDR3 DNA, CDR3 protein. D genes are given only for firm matches. Where a row states a size, it is once, few, many or the class of an expanded clone; other rows omit it.

j_gene: TRBJ1-6; d_gene: TRBD1; abundance: .; v_gene: TRBV19; CDR3nt: TGTGCCAGTAGGAGACAGGGTAATTCACCCCTCCACTTT; CDR3aa: CASRRQGNSPLHF
j_gene: TRBJ2-3; d_gene: .; abundance: .; v_gene: TRBV11-2; CDR3nt: TGTGCCAGCAGCTTATCCGCTAGTCAACCAGATACGCAGTATTTT; CDR3aa: CASSLSASQPDTQYF
j_gene: TRBJ1-4; d_gene: TRBD1; abundance: .; v_gene: TRBV29-1; CDR3nt: TGCAGCGTTTCAGGGGGCGAAAAACTGTTTTTT; CDR3aa: CSVSGGEKLFF
j_gene: TRBJ1-2; d_gene: TRBD1; abundance: .; v_gene: TRBV11-2; CDR3nt: TGTGCCAGCAGCTTCACTGGATCTCAGGGGGCCTCGTATGGCTACACCTTC; CDR3aa: CASSFTGSQGASYGYTF
j_gene: TRBJ2-2; d_gene: .; abundance: once; v_gene: TRBV5-1; CDR3nt: TGCGCCAGCAGCCTAGAGCCACAGGTCACCGGGGAGCTGTTTTTT; CDR3aa: CASSLEPQVTGELFF
j_gene: TRBJ1-6; d_gene: TRBD1; abundance: .; v_gene: TRBV6-1; CDR3nt: TGTGCCAGCGGGACAGGAAATAATTCACCCCTCCACTTT; CDR3aa: CASGTGNNSPLHF
j_gene: TRBJ1-2; d_gene: .; abundance: .; v_gene: TRBV10-1; CDR3nt: TGCGCCAGCAGTGCGGGAAGCTATGGCTACACCTTC; CDR3aa: CASSAGSYGYTF
j_gene: TRBJ1-5; d_gene: TRBD1; abundance: .; v_gene: TRBV28; CDR3nt: TGTGCCAGCACTACTTTCTCAGGGGGGAATCAGCCCCAGCATTTT; CDR3aa: CASTTFSGGNQPQHF
j_gene: TRBJ2-7; d_gene: .; abundance: .; v_gene: TRBV5-6; CDR3nt: TGTGCCAGCAGCTTGTGGGACACCTACGAGCAGTACTTC; CDR3aa: CASSLWDTYEQYF
j_gene: TRBJ2-2; d_gene: TRBD1; abundance: .; v_gene: TRBV29-1; CDR3nt: TGCAGCGTCGACGGGCAGGGGGCGAACACCGGGGAGCTGTTTTTT; CDR3aa: CSVDGQGANTGELFF
j_gene: TRBJ2-6; d_gene: .; abundance: .; v_gene: TRBV28; CDR3nt: TGTGCCAGCAGGGAGTCTGGGGCCAACGTCCTGACTTTC; CDR3aa: CASRESGANVLTF
j_gene: TRBJ2-2; d_gene: .; abundance: .; v_gene: TRBV6-5; CDR3nt: TGTGCCAGTCACCCCCCGACTAACACCGGGGAGCTGTTTTTT; CDR3aa: CASHPPTNTGELFF
j_gene: TRBJ2-1; d_gene: .; abundance: .; v_gene: TRBV18; CDR3nt: TGTGCCAGCTCACAGTCGACAGCACCGACGAATGAGCAGTTCTTC; CDR3aa: CASSQSTAPTNEQFF
j_gene: TRBJ1-4; d_gene: .; abundance: .; v_gene: TRBV28; CDR3nt: TGTGCCAGCAGTTTATGGACGAGACAGCCTAATGAAAAACTGTTTTTT; CDR3aa: CASSLWTRQPNEKLFF
j_gene: TRBJ2-3; d_gene: TRBD2; abundance: .; v_gene: TRBV5-4; CDR3nt: TGTGCCAGCAGCCCCCTAGCGGGGGGGGCCACAGATACGCAGTATTTT; CDR3aa: CASSPLAGGATDTQYF
j_gene: TRBJ1-2; d_gene: TRBD1; abundance: .; v_gene: TRBV18; CDR3nt: TGTGCCAGCTCACCAAATGTTCCCGGGACAGGGAGCCCTGTTTATGGCTACACCTTC; CDR3aa: CASSPNVPGTGSPVYGYTF
j_gene: TRBJ1-3; d_gene: .; abundance: .; v_gene: TRBV28; CDR3nt: TGTGCCAGCAGCCCACAGGGAAACACCATATATTTT; CDR3aa: CASSPQGNTIYF
j_gene: TRBJ1-2; d_gene: .; abundance: .; v_gene: TRBV10-3; CDR3nt: TGTGCCATCAGTGAAGAAGGCAACTATGGCTACACCTTC; CDR3aa: CAISEEGNYGYTF
j_gene: TRBJ1-6; d_gene: .; abundance: few; v_gene: TRBV19; CDR3nt: TGTGCCAGTAGTATACAAAGCTCCTATAATTCACCCCTCCACTTT; CDR3aa: CASSIQSSYNSPLHF
j_gene: TRBJ2-7; d_gene: TRBD2; abundance: .; v_gene: TRBV7-9; CDR3nt: TGTGCCAGCAGCGCCGCGGGGGTCGAGCAGTACTTC; CDR3aa: CASSAAGVEQYF
j_gene: TRBJ1-2; d_gene: .; abundance: once; v_gene: TRBV9; CDR3nt: TGTGCCAGCAGCCCCAGTAGGTTAATGGTCTATGGCTACACCTTC; CDR3aa: CASSPSRLMVYGYTF
j_gene: TRBJ2-6; d_gene: .; abundance: .; v_gene: TRBV5-6; CDR3nt: TGTGCCAGCAGCAAGGGAGTTGGGGCCAACGTCCTGACTTTC; CDR3aa: CASSKGVGANVLTF
j_gene: TRBJ1-5; d_gene: .; abundance: .; v_gene: TRBV10-3; CDR3nt: TGTGCCATCAGCGACGATTATAATCAGCCCCAGCATTTT; CDR3aa: CAISDDYNQPQHF
j_gene: TRBJ1-2; d_gene: .; abundance: .; v_gene: TRBV6-1; CDR3nt: TGTGCCAGCAGCCCCGGGGCCTATGGCTACACCTTC; CDR3aa: CASSPGAYGYTF
j_gene: TRBJ2-1; d_gene: .; abundance: .; v_gene: TRBV6-1; CDR3nt: TGTGCCAGCAGTGAGGGCCCCGACAATGAGCAGTTCTTC; CDR3aa: CASSEGPDNEQFF
j_gene: TRBJ2-5; d_gene: .; abundance: .; v_gene: TRBV5-8; CDR3nt: TGTGCCAGCAGCTTGGACGGTAGCCAAGAGACCCAGTACTTC; CDR3aa: CASSLDGSQETQYF
j_gene: TRBJ2-5; d_gene: TRBD1; abundance: .; v_gene: TRBV19; CDR3nt: TGTGCCAGTTCAGACAGGGTGGAGACCCAGTACTTC; CDR3aa: CASSDRVETQYF
j_gene: TRBJ2-2; d_gene: TRBD1; abundance: once; v_gene: TRBV5-1; CDR3nt: TGCGCCAGCAGCTCTGGGACAGGGGGCTTGGAGCTGTTTTTT; CDR3aa: CASSSGTGGLELFF
j_gene: TRBJ2-1; d_gene: .; abundance: .; v_gene: TRBV5-1; CDR3nt: TGCGCCAGCAGCGGGTCACCCCAGGGTATCGATGAGCAGTTCTTC; CDR3aa: CASSGSPQGIDEQFF
j_gene: TRBJ2-7; d_gene: TRBD1; abundance: .; v_gene: TRBV19; CDR3nt: TGTGCCAGTAGTATAGTTCCAGGGGGTACGAGGGAGCAGTACTTC; CDR3aa: CASSIVPGGTREQYF
j_gene: TRBJ2-4; d_gene: .; abundance: .; v_gene: TRBV10-3; CDR3nt: TGTGCCATCAGTGACAAAAACATTCAGTACTTC; CDR3aa: CAISDKNIQYF
j_gene: TRBJ2-5; d_gene: .; abundance: .; v_gene: TRBV18; CDR3nt: TGTGCCAGCTCAGAACAAGAGGAGACCCAGTACTTC; CDR3aa: CASSEQEETQYF
j_gene: TRBJ1-4; d_gene: .; abundance: .; v_gene: TRBV27; CDR3nt: TGTGCCAGCAGTTTCAGCAGGGGAGGCGAAAAACTGTTTTTT; CDR3aa: CASSFSRGGEKLFF
j_gene: TRBJ2-2; d_gene: .; abundance: .; v_gene: TRBV6-5; CDR3nt: TGTGCCAGCAGTAGAAAGATCACCGGGGAGCTGTTTTTT; CDR3aa: CASSRKITGELFF
j_gene: TRBJ2-7; d_gene: TRBD2; abundance: .; v_gene: TRBV7-2; CDR3nt: TGTGCCAGCAGCAGAGTAGCGGGGGGGCCCCACGAGCAGTACTTC; CDR3aa: CASSRVAGGPHEQYF
j_gene: TRBJ1-2; d_gene: TRBD1; abundance: once; v_gene: TRBV28; CDR3nt: TGTGCCAGCAGTTTCCGGGACAGATCCTCCTATGGCTACACCTTC; CDR3aa: CASSFRDRSSYGYTF
j_gene: TRBJ2-6; d_gene: .; abundance: .; v_gene: TRBV11-2; CDR3nt: TGTGCCAGCAGCTTAGAAGGGGTGTGGACTGGGGCCAACGTCCTGACTTTC; CDR3aa: CASSLEGVWTGANVLTF
j_gene: TRBJ2-5; d_gene: TRBD2; abundance: .; v_gene: TRBV10-1; CDR3nt: TGCGCCAGCAGTGCCATCATAAGGTCCTTTCATCGGGGGGAAGAGACCCAGTACTTC; CDR3aa: CASSAIIRSFHRGEETQYF
j_gene: TRBJ2-7; d_gene: .; abundance: .; v_gene: TRBV18; CDR3nt: TGTGCCAGCTCACCAGGGGGCCCTAGGACCTACGAGCAGTACTTC; CDR3aa: CASSPGGPRTYEQYF
j_gene: TRBJ1-5; d_gene: TRBD1; abundance: .; v_gene: TRBV28; CDR3nt: TGTGCCAGCAGTAGTTATTGGGACAGGGGACGTTATAGCAATCAGCCCCAGCATTTT; CDR3aa: CASSSYWDRGRYSNQPQHF
j_gene: TRBJ2-5; d_gene: TRBD1; abundance: .; v_gene: TRBV5-1; CDR3nt: TGCGCCAGCTCACCCGGGGACAGCAAAGAGACCCAGTACTTC; CDR3aa: CASSPGDSKETQYF
j_gene: TRBJ1-6; d_gene: TRBD1; abundance: few; v_gene: TRBV7-2; CDR3nt: TGTGCCAGCAGCAGACAGGGGCTAAGCAATTCACCCCTCCACTTT; CDR3aa: CASSRQGLSNSPLHF
j_gene: TRBJ2-3; d_gene: .; abundance: .; v_gene: TRBV11-3; CDR3nt: TGTGCCAGCAGCACTGGAGATACGCAGTATTTT; CDR3aa: CASSTGDTQYF
j_gene: TRBJ2-2; d_gene: .; abundance: .; v_gene: TRBV5-1; CDR3nt: TGCGCCAGCAGCTTGATTGGGTACACCGGGGAGCTGTTTTTT; CDR3aa: CASSLIGYTGELFF
j_gene: TRBJ1-3; d_gene: .; abundance: few; v_gene: TRBV2; CDR3nt: TGTGCCAGCAGTTTCTACTCTGGAAACACCATATATTTT; CDR3aa: CASSFYSGNTIYF
j_gene: TRBJ2-3; d_gene: .; abundance: .; v_gene: TRBV7-7; CDR3nt: TGTGCTAGCAGCCCTATACTCACAGATACGCAGTATTTT; CDR3aa: CASSPILTDTQYF
j_gene: TRBJ1-5; d_gene: .; abundance: .; v_gene: TRBV29-1; CDR3nt: TGCAGCGTTTCACAGGGATCCGGAGATCAGCCCCAGCATTTT; CDR3aa: CSVSQGSGDQPQHF
j_gene: TRBJ1-4; d_gene: .; abundance: once; v_gene: TRBV5-1; CDR3nt: TGCGCCAGCAGCAACTCGGCCGGACAGATGGGGGAAAAACTGTTTTTT; CDR3aa: CASSNSAGQMGEKLFF
j_gene: TRBJ2-7; d_gene: .; abundance: .; v_gene: TRBV4-1; CDR3nt: TGCGCCAGCAGCCACCCGGGTCGGACCTACGAGCAGTACTTC; CDR3aa: CASSHPGRTYEQYF
j_gene: TRBJ2-3; d_gene: .; abundance: .; v_gene: TRBV5-5; CDR3nt: TGTGCCAGCAGCCAATCCCATCAATTAGGGAGCACAGATACGCAGTATTTT; CDR3aa: CASSQSHQLGSTDTQYF
j_gene: TRBJ2-1; d_gene: .; abundance: .; v_gene: TRBV28; CDR3nt: TGTGCCAGCAGGGTATACAATGAGCAGTTCTTC; CDR3aa: CASRVYNEQFF
j_gene: TRBJ1-5; d_gene: TRBD1; abundance: .; v_gene: TRBV2; CDR3nt: TGTGCCAGCAGCACCGGACAGGGGCTCCAGCCCCAGCATTTT; CDR3aa: CASSTGQGLQPQHF